This T cell receptor beta chain was captured by sequencing in a study of response to subunit inactivated influenza vaccine. This clonotype was observed a few times. The target antigen is unknown. Study results and limitations: Each seasonal influenza vaccination, the authors suggested, recruits few new T cells.

TCRdb re-called the RT-PCR reads with MiXCR, one entry per CDR3 protein. Of more than 200,000 distinct CDR3 sequences listed, 10% to 15% are singletons. Germline CDR1 SGHKS, CDR2 YYEKEE (reference sequence). The V end lost 5 bases, the J end lost 2 bases, and 11 bases lay between the germline ends. The CDR3 length is 14 residues. The starting material was non-naive T cells sorted from PBMCs, obtained 14 to 15 days before vaccination. This chain connects TRBV5-5 to TRBJ1-5, with TRBD1 as a possible D gene (6 bases). This clonotype originated in a man aged 50 to 59 who received an inactivated influenza vaccine. CDR3 coding DNA: TGTGCCAGCAGTGGGGGCAGTGGCAATCAGCCCCAGCATTTT. Translated, it gives CASSGGSGNQPQHF.